The TCR beta chain under discussion was sequenced for a study of beta chain features in type 1 diabetes. For the study at large: In all, about 100,000,000 sorted cells from all samples were analyzed.

The sample holds a few counts of this clone. The antigen remains undetermined. Each sorted population was over 95% pure. TCRB transcripts that were expressed got sequenced, as all of the isolated RNA had been reverse transcribed. The table came from immunoSEQ multiplex PCR; TCRdb's copy has only in-frame clones and leaves some out. The repertoire holds 150,000 to 200,000 clones, with approximately 7.8% as singletons. Study-level findings and limits: Moderately but significantly shorter TCRB CDR3s were found in Type 1 diabetes patients in all four CD4+ subsets.

The sample comprised central memory CD4+ T cells from blood. The sequence was collected from a woman aged 40 to 50 with type 1 diabetes.

The CDR3 nucleotides read TGTGCCAGCAGCTTAGGGAGCGCAGGGGCTGAAGCTTTCTTT. It translates to CASSLGSAGAEAFF. This sequence joins TRBV7-8 and TRBJ1-1; tentative D call: TRBD1 (6 bases). Germline V gives CDR1 SGHVS, CDR2 FQNEAQ. Trimming pared 1 base from V and 6 bases from J, leaving 12 bases between. This CDR3 has 14 residues.